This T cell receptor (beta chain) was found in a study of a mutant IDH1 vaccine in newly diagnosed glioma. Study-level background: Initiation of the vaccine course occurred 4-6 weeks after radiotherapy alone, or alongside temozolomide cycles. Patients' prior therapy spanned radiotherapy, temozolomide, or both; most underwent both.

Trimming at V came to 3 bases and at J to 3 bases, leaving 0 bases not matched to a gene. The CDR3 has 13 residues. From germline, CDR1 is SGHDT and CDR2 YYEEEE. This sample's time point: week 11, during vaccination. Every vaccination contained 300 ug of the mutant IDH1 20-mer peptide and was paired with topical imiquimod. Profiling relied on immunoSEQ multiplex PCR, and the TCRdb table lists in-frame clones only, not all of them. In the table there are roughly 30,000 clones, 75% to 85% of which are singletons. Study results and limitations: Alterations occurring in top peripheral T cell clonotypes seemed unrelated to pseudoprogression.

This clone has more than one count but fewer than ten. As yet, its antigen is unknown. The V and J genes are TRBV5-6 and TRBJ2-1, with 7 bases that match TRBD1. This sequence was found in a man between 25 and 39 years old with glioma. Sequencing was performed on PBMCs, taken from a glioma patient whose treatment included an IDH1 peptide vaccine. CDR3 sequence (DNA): TGTGCCAGCAGCTGGGACAGCTACAATGAGCAGTTCTTC. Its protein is CASSWDSYNEQFF.